These T cell receptor beta chains were read from a single sample in a study of OX40 agonist ivuxolimab in advanced cancers. Profiling relied on immunoSEQ multiplex PCR, and the TCRdb table lists in-frame clones only, not all of them. There are about 74,000 clones in the sample; about 88% occur only once, and around 6.6% lies in the top ten. The sample in question was CD4+ or CD8+ T cells sorted from blood, obtained in a trial of the OX40 agonist ivuxolimab. The source of these receptors is an adult with an advanced solid tumor such as melanoma, head and neck, liver or kidney cancer. CDR3s include the opening cysteine and the closing phenylalanine or tryptophan. The order of the fields is J gene, clone size, D gene, V gene, CDR3 protein, CDR3 DNA. The D gene is left open where the match is weak. Size values are once, few and many counts, or a class for expanded clones, and some rows have none.

TRBJ1-6	NA	NA	TRBV5-4	CASSSPPGESLHF	TGTGCCAGCAGCTCCCCCCCGGGGGAGTCCCTCCACTTT
TRBJ2-3	few	TRBD1	TRBV28	CASSGRTGKADTQYF	TGTGCCAGCAGTGGCCGGACAGGGAAGGCAGATACGCAGTATTTT
TRBJ2-4	NA	NA	TRBV7-6	CASSLEIRASLAKNIQYF	TGTGCCAGCAGCTTAGAGATCAGGGCATCTTTAGCCAAAAACATTCAGTACTTC
TRBJ1-1	NA	NA	TRBV11-2	CASSLRRTNTEAFF	TGTGCCAGCAGCTTAAGACGGACGAACACTGAAGCTTTCTTT
TRBJ1-2	many	NA	TRBV14	CASSSTARLGNYGYTF	TGTGCCAGCAGCTCGACGGCCCGGCTAGGGAACTATGGCTACACCTTC
TRBJ2-3	NA	NA	TRBV28	CASSERPDTQYF	TGTGCCAGCAGTGAGAGACCAGATACGCAGTATTTT
TRBJ1-5	NA	TRBD1	TRBV2	CASSQDPTGISNQPQHF	TGTGCCAGCAGCCAGGACCCGACAGGGATTAGCAATCAGCCCCAGCATTTT
TRBJ1-2	NA	NA	TRBV5-1	CASSSQLAGGNYGYTF	TGCGCCAGCAGCTCCCAACTGGCAGGAGGGAACTATGGCTACACCTTC
TRBJ2-7	once	NA	TRBV7-6	CASSGRTLNEQYF	TGTGCCAGCAGCGGACGGACTCTGAACGAGCAGTACTTC
TRBJ1-6	NA	NA	TRBV19	CASHTASYNSPLHF	TGTGCATCCCACACCGCCTCCTATAATTCACCCCTCCACTTT
TRBJ1-5	NA	NA	TRBV28	CASSPVSRNQPQHF	TGTGCCAGCAGCCCTGTGAGTAGGAATCAGCCCCAGCATTTT
TRBJ1-2	NA	NA	TRBV14	CASSQAMLGPDGYTF	TGTGCCAGCAGCCAAGCAATGCTGGGTCCGGATGGCTACACCTTC
TRBJ2-5	NA	TRBD2	TRBV27	CASSLRGLADNRSQETQYF	TGTGCCAGCAGTTTACGGGGACTAGCGGACAACCGATCCCAAGAGACCCAGTACTTC
TRBJ1-2	NA	NA	TRBV5-6	CASSLLGALSLYTF	TGTGCCAGCAGCTTGCTCGGAGCGCTAAGCCTCTACACCTTC
TRBJ2-1	NA	NA	TRBV5-6	CASSAGRWGLFEQFF	TGTGCCAGCAGCGCGGGGCGTTGGGGCTTATTTGAGCAGTTCTTC
TRBJ1-5	NA	NA	TRBV19	CASRGRELVNQPQHF	TGTGCCAGTAGGGGCAGGGAGTTAGTAAATCAGCCCCAGCATTTT
TRBJ1-5	NA	NA	TRBV6-1	CASSEPRTASGGSNQPQHF	TGTGCCAGCAGTGAACCCCGGACAGCCTCCGGTGGGAGCAATCAGCCCCAGCATTTT
TRBJ1-1	NA	NA	TRBV7-9	CASSLIQFVNTEAFF	TGTGCCAGCAGCTTAATCCAGTTCGTGAACACTGAAGCTTTCTTT
TRBJ1-1	once	NA	TRBV29-1	CSVFRWGAGTEAFF	TGCAGCGTCTTCCGTTGGGGGGCGGGCACTGAAGCTTTCTTT
TRBJ2-1	NA	NA	TRBV19	CASSPLIIRSSNEQFF	TGTGCCAGTAGTCCCCTTATTATTAGGTCTTCAAATGAGCAGTTCTTC
TRBJ2-1	NA	TRBD1	TRBV9	CASSVGGQGASYNEQFF	TGTGCCAGCAGCGTAGGGGGACAGGGTGCGTCCTACAATGAGCAGTTCTTC
TRBJ1-1	NA	NA	TRBV27	CASSFTGLNTEAFF	TGTGCCAGCAGTTTTACAGGCCTCAACACTGAAGCTTTCTTT
TRBJ2-3	NA	NA	TRBV6-5	CASSYSPRGVEDTQYF	TGTGCCAGCAGTTACTCCCCCCGTGGGGTGGAAGATACGCAGTATTTT
TRBJ2-3	NA	TRBD2	TRBV27	CASSFLTSEPNTQYF	TGTGCCAGCAGTTTTCTGACTAGCGAACCTAATACGCAGTATTTT
TRBJ2-3	few	NA	TRBV5-5	CASSLTGTDTQYF	TGTGCCAGCAGCTTGACAGGGACAGATACGCAGTATTTT
TRBJ2-3	NA	NA	TRBV10-3	CAIRTEASRDTQYF	TGTGCCATCAGAACAGAGGCTAGCCGAGATACGCAGTATTTT
TRBJ1-4	NA	NA	TRBV7-6	CASSLAINTGLLFF	TGTGCCAGCAGCTTAGCCATCAACACAGGGCTTCTGTTTTTT
TRBJ2-1	NA	TRBD2	TRBV6-5	CASSYSSGRANEQFF	TGTGCCAGCAGTTACTCAAGCGGGAGGGCAAACGAGCAGTTCTTC
TRBJ1-6	NA	NA	TRBV2	CASGPRRDNSPLHF	TGTGCCAGCGGGCCCCGGCGGGATAATTCACCCCTCCACTTT
TRBJ2-5	once	TRBD1	TRBV5-1	CASSTGGTGGQETQYF	TGCGCCAGCAGCACCGGTGGGACAGGGGGCCAAGAGACCCAGTACTTC
TRBJ2-1	NA	TRBD2	TRBV7-3	CASGLAGDYNEQFF	TGTGCCAGCGGTTTAGCGGGGGATTACAATGAGCAGTTCTTC
TRBJ2-5	NA	NA	TRBV5-6	CASSLMGMETQYF	TGTGCCAGCAGCTTGATGGGGATGGAGACCCAGTACTTC
TRBJ1-4	NA	TRBD1	TRBV5-1	CASGTLGGAYEKLFF	TGCGCCAGCGGAACCTTAGGGGGCGCTTATGAAAAACTGTTTTTT
TRBJ1-5	NA	NA	TRBV2	CASSEGITYSNQPQHF	TGTGCCAGCAGTGAGGGCATAACCTATAGCAATCAGCCCCAGCATTTT
TRBJ1-5	NA	TRBD1	TRBV7-9	CASSLAHEDREGQPQHF	TGTGCCAGCAGCTTAGCGCACGAGGACAGGGAAGGTCAGCCCCAGCATTTT
TRBJ2-1	NA	NA	TRBV20-1	CSAGTSVEQFF	TGCAGTGCGGGGACTTCGGTCGAGCAGTTCTTC
TRBJ1-1	NA	NA	TRBV27	CASSAGLMNTEAFF	TGTGCCAGCAGTGCAGGGCTCATGAACACTGAAGCTTTCTTT
TRBJ2-1	NA	NA	TRBV4-1	CASSPTGQNNEQFF	TGCGCCAGCAGCCCAACCGGACAGAACAATGAGCAGTTCTTC
TRBJ2-1	once	TRBD2	TRBV7-9	CASSLGGTINEQFF	TGTGCCAGCAGCTTAGGTGGGACTATTAATGAGCAGTTCTTC
TRBJ1-5	NA	NA	TRBV27	CASRRLGNQPQHF	TGTGCCAGCAGGCGTTTGGGCAATCAGCCCCAGCATTTT
TRBJ2-2	NA	NA	TRBV7-2	CASSLVKVDTGELFF	TGTGCCAGCAGCTTAGTCAAGGTTGACACCGGGGAGCTGTTTTTT
TRBJ2-6	NA	NA	TRBV7-2	CASSLVAAGANVLTF	TGTGCCAGCAGCTTAGTCGCAGCTGGGGCCAACGTCCTGACTTTC
TRBJ1-6	NA	NA	TRBV7-9	CASSLGAINSPLHF	TGTGCCAGCAGCTTAGGGGCCATCAATTCACCCCTCCACTTT
TRBJ2-1	NA	TRBD2	TRBV7-8	CASSLPKGGSGSPGGSYNEQFF	TGTGCCAGCAGCTTGCCCAAAGGGGGTAGCGGGAGCCCCGGGGGGTCCTACAATGAGCAGTTCTTC
TRBJ2-5	NA	NA	TRBV28	CASSSEQETQYF	TGTGCCAGCAGTTCAGAACAAGAGACCCAGTACTTC
TRBJ1-5	NA	TRBD1	TRBV7-2	CASSSAGGGQPQHF	TGTGCCAGCAGCTCAGCAGGGGGCGGACAGCCCCAGCATTTT
TRBJ2-2	NA	NA	TRBV7-9	CASSLRRDSGELFF	TGTGCCAGCAGCTTGCGTAGGGATTCCGGGGAGCTGTTTTTT
TRBJ2-6	few	NA	TRBV5-3	CARSPIVKPSGANVLTF	TGTGCCAGAAGCCCGATCGTGAAACCCTCTGGGGCCAACGTCCTGACTTTC
TRBJ2-2	NA	NA	TRBV4-2	CASSQELANTGELFF	TGTGCCAGCAGCCAAGAACTAGCCAACACCGGGGAGCTGTTTTTT
TRBJ1-5	NA	TRBD1	TRBV7-2	CASSLALTGVSNQPQHF	TGTGCCAGCAGCTTGGCCTTGACAGGGGTCAGCAATCAGCCCCAGCATTTT
TRBJ2-3	NA	TRBD1	TRBV5-1	CASSLGDRGEADTQYF	TGCGCCAGCAGCTTGGGAGACAGGGGAGAGGCAGATACGCAGTATTTT
TRBJ2-1	NA	TRBD2	TRBV7-9	CASSSMGLAGGIYNEQFF	TGTGCCAGCAGCTCGATGGGACTAGCGGGGGGGATCTACAATGAGCAGTTCTTC
TRBJ2-2	NA	TRBD2	TRBV4-1	CASSLREGNTGELFF	TGCGCCAGCAGCCTACGGGAGGGGAACACCGGGGAGCTGTTTTTT
TRBJ1-1	NA	NA	TRBV7-9	CASSLGGDTEAFF	TGTGCCAGCAGCTTAGGTGGGGACACTGAAGCTTTCTTT
TRBJ2-3	NA	NA	TRBV4-3	CASSQDRDSPGADTQYF	TGCGCCAGCAGCCAAGACCGGGATTCACCAGGGGCAGATACGCAGTATTTT
TRBJ1-1	few	NA	TRBV9	CASSGYRGMNTEAFF	TGTGCCAGCAGCGGTTACCGGGGAATGAACACTGAAGCTTTCTTT
TRBJ2-3	NA	NA	TRBV6-6	CASRYLDTQYF	TGTGCCAGCAGATATTTGGATACGCAGTATTTT
TRBJ2-5	NA	NA	TRBV2	CASSGGRETQYF	TGTGCCAGCAGTGGGGGTCGCGAGACCCAGTACTTC